Presented here are 5 T cell receptor beta chains from one specimen sequenced in a study of identical twins. TCRdb re-analysed the 5' RACE reads in MiXCR, keeping a single row per CDR3 protein. The table lists under 450,000 distinct CDR3 sequences, roughly 18% of them singletons, with around 12% in the top ten. The sequenced sample was naive T cells sorted from blood. The source is a man aged 50-59 years in good health.

This clonotype has a handful of counts. The V and J genes are TRBV12-3 or TRBV12-4 and TRBJ2-3, with D uncertain. Between the trimmed V and J ends, which lost 4 bases and 1 base, there was a span of 6 bases. This CDR3 spans 13 amino acids. In DNA form, the CDR3 reads TGTGCCAGCAGTTGGGTTCGCACAGATACGCAGTATTTT. Translating it yields CASSWVRTDTQYF.

V is TRBV7-2 and J is TRBJ2-1; 14 bases agree with TRBD2. The J segment lost 2 bases and the V segment lost 2 bases, leaving 8 bases of the junction unmatched. The CDR3 contains 19 residues. Germline V gene sequence: CDR1 SGHTA, CDR2 FQGNSA. The CDR3 sequence: CASSLTGLAGAAAYNEQFF. The CDR3 DNA is TGTGCCAGCAGCTTAACGGGACTAGCGGGAGCTGCAGCCTACAATGAGCAGTTCTTC.

This clonotype occurred many times. The V and J genes are TRBV20-1 and TRBJ2-7; TRBD1 might be the D (5 bases). The CDR3 has 14 residues. CDR1 is DFQATT, CDR2 SNEGSKA, per germline (reference sequence). V lost 6 bases, J lost 4 bases, and 19 bases lay in between. The CDR3 region is CSALHLTDTYEQYF. Written as DNA, the CDR3 is TGCAGTGCCCTCCATTTGACAGATACTTACGAGCAGTACTTC.

The rearrangement uses TRBV2 and TRBJ2-3; D not resolved. V lost 6 bases and J 1 base, leaving 14 bases between the germline ends. CDR1 is SNHLY, CDR2 FYNNEI, per germline. The CDR3 is 15 amino acids. CDR3 nucleotide sequence: TGTGCCAGCAGATTAGCTTTTGGGGGCACAGATACGCAGTATTTT. This translates into CASRLAFGGTDTQYF.

In this sample, this clonotype turned up a few times. This chain connects TRBV4-3 to TRBJ1-5; 7 positions match TRBD1. The CDR3 has 14 residues. From germline, CDR1 is LGHNA and CDR2 YSLEER. Germline trimming cut 8 bases from V and 4 bases from J; bases unmatched to any gene: 8. In DNA, the CDR3 is TGCGCCAGCGGACCAGACAGGGAGAATCAGCCCCAGCATTTT. Residues: CASGPDRENQPQHF.